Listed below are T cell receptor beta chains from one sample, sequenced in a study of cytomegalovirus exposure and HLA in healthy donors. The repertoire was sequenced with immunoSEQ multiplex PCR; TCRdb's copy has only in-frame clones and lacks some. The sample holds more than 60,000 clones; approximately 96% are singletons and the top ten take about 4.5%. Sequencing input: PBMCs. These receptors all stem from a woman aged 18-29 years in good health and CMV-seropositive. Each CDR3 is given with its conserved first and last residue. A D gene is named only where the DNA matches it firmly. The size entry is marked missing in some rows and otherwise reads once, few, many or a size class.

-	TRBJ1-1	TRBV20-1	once	CKLAEAFF	TGCAAACTGGCTGAAGCTTTCTTT
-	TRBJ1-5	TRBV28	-	CASSRRRGREPNQPQHF	TGTGCCAGCAGCCGCCGCAGGGGAAGGGAACCTAATCAGCCCCAGCATTTT
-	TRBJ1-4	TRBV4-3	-	CASSQDLREKLFF	TGCGCCAGCAGCCAAGATCTACGGGAAAAACTGTTTTTT
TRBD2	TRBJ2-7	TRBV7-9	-	CASSLSGRHYEQYF	TGTGCCAGCAGCTTATCCGGGAGGCACTACGAGCAGTACTTC
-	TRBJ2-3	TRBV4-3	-	CASSQGGGGGVGDTQYF	TGCGCCAGCAGCCAAGGAGGTGGGGGAGGAGTGGGGGATACGCAGTATTTT
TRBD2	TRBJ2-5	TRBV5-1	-	CASSGTSGRAFKTQYF	TGCGCCAGCAGCGGGACTAGCGGGAGGGCCTTTAAGACCCAGTACTTC
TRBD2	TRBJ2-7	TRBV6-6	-	CASSYGTSGYEQYF	TGTGCCAGCAGTTACGGGACTAGCGGCTACGAGCAGTACTTC
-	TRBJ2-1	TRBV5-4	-	CASSLGTTNEQFF	TGTGCCAGCAGCTTGGGGACTACCAATGAGCAGTTCTTC
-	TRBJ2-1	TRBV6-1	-	CASTHTRYYEQFF	TGTGCCAGCACCCACACTAGGTACTATGAGCAGTTCTTC
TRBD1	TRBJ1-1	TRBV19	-	CASSTYAGTGGTEAFF	TGTGCCAGTAGTACATACGCCGGGACAGGAGGCACTGAAGCTTTCTTT
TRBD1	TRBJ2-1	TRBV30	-	CAWSFIGTGGVEQFF	TGTGCCTGGAGTTTTATCGGGACAGGGGGCGTTGAGCAGTTCTTC
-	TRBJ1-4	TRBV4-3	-	CASSQDPGINEKLFF	TGCGCCAGCAGCCAAGACCCAGGGATAAATGAAAAACTGTTTTTT
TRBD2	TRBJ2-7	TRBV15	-	CATSRGRLARVYEQYF	TGTGCCACCAGCAGAGGAAGACTAGCAAGGGTCTACGAGCAGTACTTC
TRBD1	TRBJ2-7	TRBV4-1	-	CASSAYGQGPYEQYF	TGCGCCAGCAGCGCATACGGACAGGGTCCCTACGAGCAGTACTTC
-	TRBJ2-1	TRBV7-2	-	CASSRTGEQFF	TGTGCCAGCAGCCGAACTGGTGAGCAGTTCTTC
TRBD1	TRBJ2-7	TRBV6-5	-	CASSYSGQVTDEQYF	TGTGCCAGCAGTTACTCCGGACAGGTAACAGACGAGCAGTACTTC
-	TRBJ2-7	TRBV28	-	CASRGPSSYEQYF	TGTGCCAGCAGGGGGCCGAGCTCCTACGAGCAGTACTTC
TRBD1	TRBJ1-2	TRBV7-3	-	CASSAGGKYGYTF	TGTGCCAGCAGCGCAGGGGGGAAGTATGGCTACACCTTC
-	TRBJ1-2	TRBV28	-	CASSSRDLPLYGYTF	TGTGCCAGCAGTTCCCGGGATCTGCCCCTCTATGGCTACACCTTC
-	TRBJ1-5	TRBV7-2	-	CASSFPGGDQPQHF	TGTGCCAGCAGCTTCCCCGGGGGGGATCAGCCCCAGCATTTT
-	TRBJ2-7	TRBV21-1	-	CASSKRGKAGVAYEQYF	TGTGCCAGCAGCAAAAGGGGTAAAGCGGGAGTTGCCTACGAGCAGTACTTC
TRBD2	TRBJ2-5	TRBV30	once	CAWTSGSLETQYF	TGTGCCTGGACTAGCGGGAGTCTAGAGACCCAGTACTTC
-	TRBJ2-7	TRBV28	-	CASSSLSFSYEQYF	TGTGCCAGCAGTTCCCTGAGCTTCTCCTACGAGCAGTACTTC
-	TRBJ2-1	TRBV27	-	CASRSLFGVSSYNEQFF	TGTGCCAGCCGATCGCTGTTCGGGGTATCCTCCTACAATGAGCAGTTCTTC
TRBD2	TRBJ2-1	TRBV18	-	CASSPTTSRYNEQFF	TGTGCCAGCTCACCAACGACTAGCAGGTACAATGAGCAGTTCTTC
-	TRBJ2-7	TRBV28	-	CASSFRAEQYF	TGTGCCAGCAGTTTCAGGGCCGAGCAGTACTTC
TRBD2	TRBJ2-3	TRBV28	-	CASSFTSGTTDTQYF	TGTGCCAGCAGTTTTACTAGCGGGACGACAGATACGCAGTATTTT
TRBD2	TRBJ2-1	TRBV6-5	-	CASSYWTSGNEQFF	TGTGCCAGCAGTTACTGGACTAGCGGCAATGAGCAGTTCTTC
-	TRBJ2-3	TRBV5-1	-	CASSFTSPSTDTQYF	TGCGCCAGCAGCTTTACTAGCCCCAGCACAGATACGCAGTATTTT
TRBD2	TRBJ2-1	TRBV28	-	CASQTGLADDNEQFF	TGTGCCAGCCAAACGGGACTAGCGGATGACAATGAGCAGTTCTTC
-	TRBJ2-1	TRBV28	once	CASSPMGSGNNEQFF	TGTGCCAGCAGTCCCATGGGTAGCGGAAACAATGAGCAGTTCTTC
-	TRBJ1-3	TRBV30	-	CAGERNTIYF	TGTGCCGGGGAGAGAAACACCATATATTTT
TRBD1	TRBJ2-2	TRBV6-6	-	CASRGQVNTGELFF	TGTGCCAGCAGGGGACAGGTGAACACCGGGGAGCTGTTTTTT
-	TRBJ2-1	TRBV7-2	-	CASSLRLDHEQFF	TGTGCCAGCAGCTTAAGACTAGACCATGAGCAGTTCTTC
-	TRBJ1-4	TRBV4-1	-	CASSRTGLMTEKLFF	TGCGCCAGCAGCCGGACGGGACTCATGACTGAAAAACTGTTTTTT
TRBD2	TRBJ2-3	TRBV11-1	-	CASSSGRESTDTQYF	TGTGCCAGCAGCTCGGGGCGGGAGTCCACAGATACGCAGTATTTT
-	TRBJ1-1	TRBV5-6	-	CASSLSGGTEAFF	TGTGCCAGCAGCTTGAGCGGGGGAACTGAAGCTTTCTTT
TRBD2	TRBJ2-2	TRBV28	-	CASSLLAGGSTGELFF	TGTGCCAGCAGTTTGTTAGCGGGAGGCTCTACCGGGGAGCTGTTTTTT
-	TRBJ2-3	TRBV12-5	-	CASGRGSTDTQYF	TGTGCTAGTGGTAGAGGGAGCACAGATACGCAGTATTTT
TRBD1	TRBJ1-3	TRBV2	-	CASSDTTAGQANSGNTIYF	TGTGCCAGCAGTGACACTACGGCTGGACAGGCGAACTCTGGAAACACCATATATTTT
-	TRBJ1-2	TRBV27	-	CASSLSMGGSYGYTF	TGTGCCAGCAGTTTATCGATGGGCGGGTCCTATGGCTACACCTTC
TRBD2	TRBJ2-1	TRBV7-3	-	CASSLRDYGNAHNEQFF	TGTGCCAGCAGCTTACGGGACTATGGGAACGCGCACAATGAGCAGTTCTTC
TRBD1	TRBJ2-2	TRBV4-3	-	CASSPQTGGEAGELFF	TGCGCCAGCAGCCCCCAAACAGGGGGCGAGGCCGGGGAGCTGTTTTTT
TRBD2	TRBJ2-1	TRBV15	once	CATSRDLAGGVLGNEQFF	TGTGCCACCAGCAGAGATCTAGCGGGAGGTGTTCTAGGCAATGAGCAGTTCTTC
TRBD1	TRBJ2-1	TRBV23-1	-	CASSHLDRCSYNEQFF	TGCGCCAGCAGTCACCTGGACAGGTGCTCCTACAATGAGCAGTTCTTC
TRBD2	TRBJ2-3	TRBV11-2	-	CASSFGSGVRDYSADTQYF	TGTGCCAGCAGCTTTGGTAGCGGGGTCCGGGACTACTCCGCAGATACGCAGTATTTT
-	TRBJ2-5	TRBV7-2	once	CASSRGQRGGKETQYF	TGTGCCAGCAGCCGCGGACAGAGGGGGGGTAAAGAGACCCAGTACTTC
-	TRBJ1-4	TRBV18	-	CASSSARGGVFF	TGTGCCAGCTCATCCGCAAGGGGGGGCGTGTTTTTT
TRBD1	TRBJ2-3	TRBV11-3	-	CASSKGQGGDTQYF	TGTGCCAGCAGCAAGGGACAGGGGGGGGATACGCAGTATTTT
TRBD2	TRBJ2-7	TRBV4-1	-	CASSQVGRRRRGRDYEQYF	TGCGCCAGCAGCCAAGTTGGAAGGAGGCGTCGGGGGAGGGATTACGAGCAGTACTTC
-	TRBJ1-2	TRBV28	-	CASTSGDYGYTF	TGTGCCAGCACCTCCGGGGATTATGGCTACACCTTC
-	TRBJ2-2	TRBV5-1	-	CASSSGSLPTGELFF	TGCGCCAGCAGCTCCGGGAGCCTACCCACCGGGGAGCTGTTTTTT
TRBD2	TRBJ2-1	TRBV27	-	CASTRVAGGDNEQFF	TGTGCCAGCACAAGAGTAGCGGGAGGGGACAATGAGCAGTTCTTC
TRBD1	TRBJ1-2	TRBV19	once	CASSHRGLEGYTF	TGTGCCAGTAGTCACAGGGGGTTAGAGGGCTACACCTTC
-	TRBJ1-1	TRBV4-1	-	CASSQDQATTEAFF	TGCGCCAGCAGCCAAGATCAGGCGACCACTGAAGCTTTCTTT
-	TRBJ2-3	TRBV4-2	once	CASSQDPQGTGSDTQYF	TGTGCCAGCAGCCAAGATCCCCAGGGGACGGGATCAGATACGCAGTATTTT
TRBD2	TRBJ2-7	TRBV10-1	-	CASSDSRGGSYEQYF	TGCGCCAGCAGTGATTCCCGGGGGGGCTCCTACGAGCAGTACTTC
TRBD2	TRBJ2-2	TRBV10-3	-	CAITEGRATGELFF	TGTGCCATCACCGAGGGGAGGGCCACCGGGGAGCTGTTTTTT
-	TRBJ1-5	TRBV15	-	CATGEKQPQHF	TGTGCCACCGGAGAGAAACAGCCCCAGCATTTT
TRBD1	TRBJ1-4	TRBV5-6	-	CASSLDRGRGKLFF	TGTGCCAGCAGCTTGGACAGGGGAAGGGGAAAACTGTTTTTT